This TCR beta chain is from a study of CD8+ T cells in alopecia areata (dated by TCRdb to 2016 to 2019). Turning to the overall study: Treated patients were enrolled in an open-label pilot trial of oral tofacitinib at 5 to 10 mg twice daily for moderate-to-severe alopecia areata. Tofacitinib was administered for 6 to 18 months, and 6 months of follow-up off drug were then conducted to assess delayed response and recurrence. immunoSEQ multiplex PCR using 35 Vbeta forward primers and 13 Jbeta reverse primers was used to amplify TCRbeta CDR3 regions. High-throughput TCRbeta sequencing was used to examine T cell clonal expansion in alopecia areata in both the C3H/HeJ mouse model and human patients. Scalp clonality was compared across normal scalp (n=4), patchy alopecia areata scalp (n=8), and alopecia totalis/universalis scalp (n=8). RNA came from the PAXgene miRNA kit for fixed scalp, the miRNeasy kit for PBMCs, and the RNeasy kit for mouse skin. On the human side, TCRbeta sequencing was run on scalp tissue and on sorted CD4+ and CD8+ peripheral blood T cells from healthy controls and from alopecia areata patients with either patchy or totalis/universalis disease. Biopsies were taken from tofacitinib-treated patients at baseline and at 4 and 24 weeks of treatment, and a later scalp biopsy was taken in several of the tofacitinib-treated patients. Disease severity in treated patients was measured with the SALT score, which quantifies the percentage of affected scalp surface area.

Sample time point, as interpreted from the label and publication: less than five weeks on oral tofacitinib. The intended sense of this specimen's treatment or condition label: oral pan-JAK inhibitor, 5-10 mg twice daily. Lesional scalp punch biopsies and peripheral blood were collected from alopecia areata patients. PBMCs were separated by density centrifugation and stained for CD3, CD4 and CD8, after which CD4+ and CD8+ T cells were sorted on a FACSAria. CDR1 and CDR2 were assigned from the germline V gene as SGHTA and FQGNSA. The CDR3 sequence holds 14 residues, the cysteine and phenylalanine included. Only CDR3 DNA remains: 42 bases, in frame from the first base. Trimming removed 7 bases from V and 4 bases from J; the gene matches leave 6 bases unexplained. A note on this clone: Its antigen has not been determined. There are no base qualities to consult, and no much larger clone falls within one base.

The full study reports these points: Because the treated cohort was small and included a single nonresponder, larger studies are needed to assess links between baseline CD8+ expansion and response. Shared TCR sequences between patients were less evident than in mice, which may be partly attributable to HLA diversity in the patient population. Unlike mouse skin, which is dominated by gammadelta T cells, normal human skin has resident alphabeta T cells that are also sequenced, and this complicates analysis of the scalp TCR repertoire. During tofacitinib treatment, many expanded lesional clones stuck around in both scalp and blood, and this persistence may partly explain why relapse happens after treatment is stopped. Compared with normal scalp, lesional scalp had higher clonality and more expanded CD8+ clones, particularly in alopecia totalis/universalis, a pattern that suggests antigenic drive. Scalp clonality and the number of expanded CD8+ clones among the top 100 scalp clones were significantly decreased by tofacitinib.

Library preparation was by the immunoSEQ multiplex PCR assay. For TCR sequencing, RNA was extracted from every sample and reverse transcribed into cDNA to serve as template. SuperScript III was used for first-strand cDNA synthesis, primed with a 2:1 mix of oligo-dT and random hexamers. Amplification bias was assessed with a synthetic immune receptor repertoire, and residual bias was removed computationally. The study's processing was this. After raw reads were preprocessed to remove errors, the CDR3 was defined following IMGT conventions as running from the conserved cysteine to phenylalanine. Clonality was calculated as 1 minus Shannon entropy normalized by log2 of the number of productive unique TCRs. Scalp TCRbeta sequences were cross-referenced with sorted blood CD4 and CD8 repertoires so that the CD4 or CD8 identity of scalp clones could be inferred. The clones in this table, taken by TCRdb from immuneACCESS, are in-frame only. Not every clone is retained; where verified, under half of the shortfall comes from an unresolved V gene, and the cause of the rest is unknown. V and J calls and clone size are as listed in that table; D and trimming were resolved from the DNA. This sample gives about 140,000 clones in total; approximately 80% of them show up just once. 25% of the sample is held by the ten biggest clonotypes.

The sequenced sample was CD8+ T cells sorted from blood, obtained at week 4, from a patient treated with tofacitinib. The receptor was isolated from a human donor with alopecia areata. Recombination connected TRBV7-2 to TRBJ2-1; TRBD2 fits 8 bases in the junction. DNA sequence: TGTGCCAGCACCGAACTAGCGGATTACAATGAGCAGTTCTTC. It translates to CASTELADYNEQFF. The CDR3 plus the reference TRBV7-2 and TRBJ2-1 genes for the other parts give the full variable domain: GAGVSQSPSNKVTEKGKDVELRCDPISGHTALYWYRQSLGQGLEFLIYFQGNSAPDKSGLPSDRFSAERTGGSVSTLTIQRTQQEDSAVYLCASTELADYNEQFFGPGTRLTVL.